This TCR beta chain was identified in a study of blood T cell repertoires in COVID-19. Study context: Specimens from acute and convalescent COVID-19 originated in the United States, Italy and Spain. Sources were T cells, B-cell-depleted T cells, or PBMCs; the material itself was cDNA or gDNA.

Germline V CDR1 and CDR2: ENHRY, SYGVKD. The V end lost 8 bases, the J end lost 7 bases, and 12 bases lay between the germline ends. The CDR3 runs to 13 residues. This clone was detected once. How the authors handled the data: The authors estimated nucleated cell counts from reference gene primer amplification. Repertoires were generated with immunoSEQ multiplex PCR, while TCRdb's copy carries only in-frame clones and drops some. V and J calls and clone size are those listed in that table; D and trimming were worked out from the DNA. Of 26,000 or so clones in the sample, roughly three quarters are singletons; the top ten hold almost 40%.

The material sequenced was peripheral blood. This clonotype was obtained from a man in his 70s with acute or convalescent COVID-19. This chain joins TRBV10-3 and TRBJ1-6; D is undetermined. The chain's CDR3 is CAIRARENSPLHF. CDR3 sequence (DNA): TGTGCCATCCGGGCGCGGGAAAATTCACCCCTCCACTTT.